A single sample is the source of the 18 T cell receptor beta chains below, sequenced in a study of long-term antiretroviral therapy in people with HIV. The immunoSEQ assay was v3.0, run at survey level. Generated by immunoSEQ multiplex PCR, the TCRdb table keeps only in-frame clones and is missing some. The table lists under 45,000 clones, approximately 84% of them singletons, with approximately 5% in the top ten. This specimen was unsorted PBMCs, taken just under 2.9 years before starting antiretroviral therapy. The receptor source for this set is a woman in her 30s with HIV.

This rearrangement joins TRBV6-1 to TRBJ2-1; D gene unclear. Germline assignment: CDR1 MNHNS and CDR2 SASEGT. This CDR3 comprises 13 residues. Deletions cut 8 bases from V and 9 bases from J, with 17 bases between. The DNA for the CDR3 is TGTGCCAGCCTAACGGTCCCGCTAGGTGAGCAGTTCTTC. It specifies CASLTVPLGEQFF.

The CDR3 here is CASSLARVDTQYF. CDR3 bases: TGCGCCAGCAGCTTGGCCAGGGTAGATACGCAGTATTTT. The chain joins TRBV5-1 to TRBJ2-3; TRBD1 is a possible D gene (5 bases). Germline V gene data show CDR1 as SGHRS and CDR2 as YFSETQ. This CDR3 is built from 13 residues. Trimming took off 0 bases at V and 5 bases at J, with 7 bases between the two ends.

This chain connects TRBV6-1 to TRBJ2-2; possible D gene TRBD2, 6 bases. The CDR3 sequence is 16 residues long. Between the trimmed V and J ends, which lost 1 base and 7 bases, there was a span of 16 bases. Per germline, CDR1 MNHNS and CDR2 SASEGT. The CDR3 is CASSEGGGDSSGELFF. Here the CDR3 DNA reads TGTGCCAGCAGTGAAGGGGGCGGGGACTCTAGCGGGGAGCTGTTTTTT.

V is TRBV7-3 and J is TRBJ1-1; D gene uncertain. In germline, CDR1 is SGHTA, CDR2 FQGTGA. V was pared by 3 bases and J by 3 bases, with 8 bases between. The CDR3 extends over 13 amino acids. CDR3 sequence (DNA): TGTGCCAGCAGCTTTGATCTTGACACTGAAGCTTTCTTT. This sequence encodes CASSFDLDTEAFF. Full variable domain (rest looked up from reference TRBV7-3 and TRBJ1-1): GAGVSQTPSNKVTEKGKYVELRCDPISGHTALYWYRQSLGQGPEFLIYFQGTGAADDSGLPNDRFFAVRPEGSVSTLKIQRTERGDSAVYLCASSFDLDTEAFFGQGTRLTVV.

CDR3 sequence reads: CASSFSPDTQYF. As DNA, the CDR3 is TGTGCCAGCAGCTTTAGCCCAGATACGCAGTATTTT. This chain links TRBV11-2 with TRBJ2-3, with D uncertain. The CDR3 is 12 residues long. CDR1 is SGHAT, CDR2 FQNNGV, per germline. Trimming left V 3 bases short and J 4 bases short, with 5 bases between.

The J gene is TRBJ1-6, the V gene TRBV15; 7 nucleotides align to TRBD1. This CDR3 spans 16 amino acids. CDR1 is LNHNV and CDR2 is YYDKDF in the germline V gene (reference sequence). V lost 1 base to trimming and J lost 9 bases; unmatched junction nucleotides: 9. The CDR3 nucleotides read TGTGCCACCAGCAGAGGGACCGGGACAGTTGGTTCACCCCTCCACTTT. Translated, it gives CATSRGTGTVGSPLHF. Based on the CDR3 plus reference TRBV15 and TRBJ1-6, the full variable domain is DAMVIQNPRYQVTQFGKPVTLSCSQTLNHNVMYWYQQKSSQAPKLLFHYYDKDFNNEADTPDNFQSRRPNTSFCFLDIRSPGLGDTAMYLCATSRGTGTVGSPLHFGNGTRLTVT.

The J gene is TRBJ2-2, the V gene TRBV4-2; the match to TRBD2 covers 8 bases. The CDR3 sequence is 16 residues long. The J segment lost 2 bases and the V segment lost 0 bases, leaving 2 bases of the junction unmatched. Germline-derived CDR1 and CDR2 are LGHNA and YNFKEQ. The CDR3 region has the DNA TGTGCCAGCAGCCAAGAGCGGGGGGCCAACACCGGGGAGCTGTTTTTT. It translates to CASSQERGANTGELFF.

Only a few counts were recorded for this clone. V usage is TRBV5-6 and J usage is TRBJ1-1; perhaps TRBD1 as D (6 bases). Germline lookup yields CDR1 SGHDT and CDR2 YYEEEE. This CDR3 spans 13 amino acids. Trimming took 4 bases from V and 5 from J, leaving 12 bases between them. The CDR3 DNA is TGTGCCAGCAGCACGACAGGAGTGACTGAAGCTTTCTTT. Its translation is CASSTTGVTEAFF. Filled out from reference TRBV5-6 and TRBJ1-1, the complete variable domain reads DAGVTQSPTHLIKTRGQQVTLRCSPKSGHDTVSWYQQALGQGPQFIFQYYEEEERQRGNFPDRFSGHQFPNYSSELNVNALLLGDSALYLCASSTTGVTEAFFGQGTRLTVV.

J is TRBJ2-5 and V is TRBV30, with D perhaps being TRBD1 or TRBD2 (5 bases each). Per germline, CDR1 GTSNPN and CDR2 SVGIG (reference sequence). Trimming took off 5 bases at V and 3 bases at J, with 19 bases between the two ends. This CDR3 has 15 amino acids. The CDR3 protein is CAWGAGWELEETQYF. The CDR3 DNA sequence: TGTGCCTGGGGAGCAGGGTGGGAGTTAGAAGAGACCCAGTACTTC.

The chain uses TRBV5-6 and TRBJ2-1; a possible D gene is TRBD2 (6 bases). Deletions cut 0 bases from V and 10 bases from J, with 17 bases between. The CDR3 totals 15 residues. The germline V gene has CDR1 SGHDT and CDR2 YYEEEE. CDR3 coding DNA: TGTGCCAGCAGCTTGGAGTCCGGGGGTCGAGGAGAGCAGTTCTTC. Residues: CASSLESGGRGEQFF.

CDR3 residues: CASSNPGQGKTEAFF. The CDR3 DNA sequence: TGCGCCAGCAGCAACCCGGGACAGGGGAAAACTGAAGCTTTCTTT. The rearrangement joins TRBV5-1 to TRBJ1-1; TRBD1 matches 10 bases. From germline, CDR1 is SGHRS and CDR2 YFSETQ. Germline trimming cut 4 bases from V and 5 bases from J; bases unmatched to any gene: 8. The CDR3 spans 15 residues.

The V call is TRBV6-5, the J call TRBJ1-5, with D perhaps matching TRBD1 (6 bases). The V gene's germline CDR1 is MNHEY and CDR2 SVGAGI. The CDR3 spans 14 residues. With 10 bases removed from V and 0 bases from J, the gap between germline ends came to 13 bases. Here the CDR3 reads CATSGEASNQPQHF. The CDR3 DNA reads TGTGCCACCTCAGGGGAGGCTAGCAATCAGCCCCAGCATTTT.

This CDR3 reads CATSLKGGAETQYF. The CDR3 bases are TGTGCCACCAGCTTAAAGGGGGGGGCAGAGACCCAGTACTTC. The chain links TRBV15 to TRBJ2-5, with a tentative D call TRBD2 (7 bases). Trimming pared 5 bases from V and 4 bases from J, leaving 14 bases between. In germline, CDR1 is LNHNV, CDR2 YYDKDF (reference sequence). This CDR3 region has 14 residues. The full variable domain, rest sourced from reference TRBV15 and TRBJ2-5, is DAMVIQNPRYQVTQFGKPVTLSCSQTLNHNVMYWYQQKSSQAPKLLFHYYDKDFNNEADTPDNFQSRRPNTSFCFLDIRSPGLGDTAMYLCATSLKGGAETQYFGPGTRLLVL.

The V call is TRBV5-4, the J call TRBJ1-1, with 7 bases fitting TRBD1. CDR1 is SGHNT and CDR2 is YYREEE in the germline V gene (reference sequence). CDR3 length: 13 amino acids. V shed 0 bases, J shed 4 bases, and the junction held 0 bases outside the gene matches. CDR3 nucleotide sequence: TGTGCCAGCAGCTTGGACAGGGGCACTGAAGCTTTCTTT. It encodes CASSLDRGTEAFF.

This clone has just one count. The V gene is TRBV7-8, the J gene TRBJ2-7; 8 positions agree with TRBD2. The CDR3 loop spans 16 amino acids. The germline V gene has CDR1 SGHVS and CDR2 FQNEAQ. V was pared by 1 base and J by 0 bases, with 5 bases of the junction left unmatched. Here the CDR3 reads CASSLDRGGSSYEQYV. The CDR3 bases are TGTGCCAGCAGCTTAGACCGGGGGGGGAGCTCCTACGAGCAGTACGTC.

The chain has TRBV7-8 and TRBJ2-4; TRBD1 is a possible D gene (8 bases). In germline, CDR1 is SGHVS, CDR2 FQNEAQ. This CDR3 has 16 amino acids. V lost 2 bases and J 2 bases, leaving 13 bases between the germline ends. In nucleotides, the CDR3 is TGTGCCAGCAGCTTAAGCGGGACAGGAACCAAAAACATTCAGTACTTC. It yields the protein CASSLSGTGTKNIQYF.

V gene TRBV6-1 combines with J gene TRBJ1-1; a possible D gene is TRBD1 (5 bases). Deletions cut 2 bases from V and 11 bases from J, with 9 bases between. The CDR3 is 11 residues long. From germline, CDR1 is MNHNS and CDR2 SASEGT. CDR3 sequence: CASSEMGEAFF. CDR3 DNA sequence: TGTGCCAGCAGTGAAATGGGGGAGGCTTTCTTT.

This chain uses TRBV6-5 with TRBJ2-7, with D unresolved. CDR1 MNHEY and CDR2 SVGAGI come from the germline V gene. The CDR3 totals 11 residues. The V end lost 5 bases, the J end lost 0 bases, and 2 bases lay between the germline ends. The CDR3 coding sequence is TGTGCCAGCAGTACCTCCTACGAGCAGTACTTC. Translating gives CASSTSYEQYF.